The present T cell receptor (beta chain) was sequenced within a study of naive and memory T cell subsets. Study results and limitations: Clonotypes here are unpaired alpha or beta chain sequences. Naive repertoires, especially CD8, held a few larger clonotypes, possibly memory cells re-expressing CD45RA. In CD4 and CD8 cells, diversity dropped from naive through EMRA.

The CDR3 consists of 15 residues. The ends lost 5 bases at V and 7 bases at J; junction bases unmatched: 13. CDR1 is DFQATT, CDR2 SNEGSKA, per germline (reference sequence). Cells stained for CD3, CD4, CD8, CD45RA and CD27 were sorted into four subsets. Both TRBC1 and TRBC2 were covered by a beta constant-region primer of two equimolar oligonucleotides. Four rounds of PCR amplified the ligated cDNA using nested alpha and beta constant-region primers plus SP2. Ligation attached a single-stranded oligonucleotide with a 12-nucleotide UMI and the SP2 primer to the cDNA 3' end. TCRdb re-analysed the UMI-ligation and nested PCR reads in MiXCR, keeping a single row per CDR3 protein. Of over 80,000 distinct CDR3 sequences listed, approximately 10% are singletons. This clonotype was counted a few times. Its antigen is not known.

The origin of this receptor is a human donor in good health. Material for sequencing was naive CD4+ T cells from blood. The chain carries TRBV20-1 and TRBJ2-1, with 8 bases lining up with TRBD2. CDR3 amino acids: CSARGGRASENEQFF. CDR3 DNA: TGCAGTGCTCGCGGGGGGAGGGCCTCCGAGAATGAGCAGTTCTTC.